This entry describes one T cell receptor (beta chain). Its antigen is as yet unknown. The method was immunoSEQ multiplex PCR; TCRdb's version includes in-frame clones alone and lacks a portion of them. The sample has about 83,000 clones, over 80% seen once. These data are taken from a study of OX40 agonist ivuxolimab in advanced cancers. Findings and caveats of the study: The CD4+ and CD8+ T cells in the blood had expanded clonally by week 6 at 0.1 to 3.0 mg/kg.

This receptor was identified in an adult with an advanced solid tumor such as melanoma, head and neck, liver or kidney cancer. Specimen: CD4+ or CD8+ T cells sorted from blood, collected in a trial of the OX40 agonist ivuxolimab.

The CDR3 sequence: CASSLAPGELFF. CDR3 coding DNA: TGCGCCAGCAGCTTGGCTCCCGGGGAGCTGTTTTTT. This chain uses TRBV5-1 with TRBJ2-2; D gene unclear. CDR3 length equals 12 residues. The germline V gene encodes CDR1 SGHRS and CDR2 YFSETQ. Trimming took 0 bases from V and 6 from J, leaving 3 bases between them.